This TCR beta chain originates from a study of cytomegalovirus exposure and HLA in healthy donors (dated by TCRdb to about 2017). General notes on the study: In an earlier analysis of around 540 of the donors, about 260 Gb of sequence data and 100 million or so unique TCR beta sequences from about 190 million T cells were reported. An earlier analysis of 587 of the donors applied high-throughput TCR beta sequencing to assess whether each TCR beta V gene segment acted as functional or pseudogenic. The study was designed to test whether signatures of past pathogen exposure could be identified by cataloging public T cell receptors. Among roughly 370 genotyped donors of the cohort, an average of roughly 240,000 unique TCR beta nucleotide sequences were sequenced per donor, roughly 20% of them non-productive. The study combined high-throughput TCR immunosequencing, statistical association of individual TCRs with disease status, and machine learning to predict cytomegalovirus infection status. In addition to the first cohort of 650 to 750 subjects, a separate validation cohort of 120 different subjects was used. HLA typing included class I and class II loci at four-digit resolution. In a later analysis, previously published TCR beta repertoires from fewer than 750 donors were re-analyzed and high-resolution HLA genotyping was added so that TCR occurrence patterns could be studied. The later analysis used no new phenotypic data to find candidate immune exposures, relying instead on TCR beta sequences and their occurrence across donors. An early release covering roughly 600 HLA-typed donors comprised approximately 290 gigabases of sequencing data and around 86 million unique TCR sequences. Several DR-DQ haplotypes were handled as single units for association and clustering, since linkage in the cohort was strong. All discovery cohort repertoires had been generated using a single sequencing platform. Typing coverage varied by locus: about 620-630 donors for A, B, C, DRB1 and DQB1; approximately 500 for DQA1; 606 for DPA1; more than 450 for DPB1. Donor age, sex, ethnicity and CMV serostatus were collected together with the repertoire data. In a later genetic analysis, genome-wide SNP genotypes for 398 of the 666 donors were used, and that subset was treated as a discovery cohort. Of the roughly 430 genotyped donors, roughly 85% fell in the genetic ancestry cluster associated with self-reported Caucasian donors. Using immunosequencing, the study profiled T cell repertoires from 666 subjects and related those repertoires to cytomegalovirus serostatus.

The library was prepared using the immunoSEQ multiplex PCR assay. For the multiplex PCR, a mixture combining 60 forward primers for TCR Vbeta segments and 13 reverse primers for TCR Jbeta segments was used. A multiplex PCR assay on genomic DNA amplified the CDR3 region of rearranged TCR beta genes. The amplified TCR beta libraries were sequenced on the Illumina HiSeq System as 87-base-pair reads. Turning to the authors' computational methods: A later analysis tallied approximately 87 million unique TCR beta chains across the 550 to 850 repertoires, and about 10 million of those chains were shared by two or more donors. A nearest-neighbor algorithm error-corrected the raw reads and collapsed the reads into unique sequences, merging closely related sequences to remove PCR and sequencing errors. Alignment of CDR3 sequences to IMGT reference sequences was used to assign V, D and J gene segments. Each retained sequence needed at least a six-nucleotide match to both a V gene segment and a J gene segment. Rearrangements were classified as productive when the CDR3 lacked stop codons and remained in frame with V and J, and all other rearrangements were classified as non-productive. CDR3 was defined by IMGT convention, running from the second conserved V-encoded cysteine to the conserved J-encoded phenylalanine. The earlier analysis of 587 of the donors excluded sequences that lacked an unambiguous match to a single V gene segment. An earlier analysis of several hundred of the donors called V segments functional above 56.7% productive rearrangements and segregating when the between-donor standard deviation exceeded 5%. A statistical classification framework was built for diagnosing cytomegalovirus status from the catalog of TCR beta chain sequences. A later analysis assigned V and J genes by comparing TCR nucleotide sequences with IMGT/GENE-DB human TR gene sequences. In a later analysis, CDR3 sequences and most-parsimonious VDJ recombination scenarios were assigned using the TCRdist pipeline. A later analysis defined each TCR beta chain by its CDR3 amino acid sequence plus V-gene family, and excluded reads lacking a unique V-gene family. A later analysis removed several hundred highly shared, low-generation-probability nucleotide sequences to deal with suspected cross-contamination and a sequencing artifact. In a later analysis, a clonal expansion index for each public chain was calculated from normalized within-repertoire ranks of inferred template counts. In a later analysis, generation probabilities were computed with a VDJ recombination model fitted to out-of-frame rearrangements, and the resulting probabilities were checked against IGoR. In a later analysis, hypergeometric tests were used to score TCR-TCR, TCR-HLA and TCR-CMV co-occurrence, with a repertoire-size bias correction applied to TCR pairs. False discovery rates were estimated in a later analysis by permuting HLA or CMV assignments 20 times. In a later analysis, co-occurring TCRs were grouped using DBSCAN, with TCRdist sequence similarity added in when clustering inside HLA-allele-positive subsets. Co-occurrence clustering excluded repertoires with fewer than 30,000 or more than 120,000 public chains, plus five with anomalous nucleotide sharing. In TCRdb, the immuneACCESS table is reduced to in-frame sequences with V and J assigned. These tables do not hold every clone; where another copy was compared, an unresolved V gene accounts for under half, and the others remain unexplained. That table furnishes V, J and clone size, whereas the DNA furnished D and trimming. The sample table holds around 130,000 clones, of which more than 60% were seen once. Less than 2.5% of the sample is taken by the ten largest.

The germline V gene (reference sequence) supplies CDR1 SGHKS and CDR2 YYEKEE. Unmatched junction bases come to 4, with V trimmed by 3 bases and J by 5 bases. CDR3 length: 13 amino acids, cysteine to phenylalanine. The read is trimmed to its CDR3 DNA, 39 bases read in frame from base 1. With regard to this clone: Which antigen it targets is not known. Base quality data are lacking; no much larger clone is found one base away.

The cohort consisted of some 670 healthy bone marrow donors. At the time of sampling, every cohort member was nominally healthy, though immune exposures that went unrecorded were likely present. The donor was CMV seropositive and belonged to the group of about 290 seropositive cohort members. A peripheral blood sample was provided by each donor, and peripheral blood mononuclear cells were used for TCR beta sequencing. Genomic DNA extraction from the blood cell samples was performed with the Qiagen DNeasy Blood Extraction Kit. The paper as a whole reports these results and caveats: In a later analysis, the rate of TCR association differed among HLA loci, with DRB1 alleles having the most associated TCRs and HLA-C alleles having the fewest. The study listed 164 TCR beta chains as associated with cytomegalovirus. Across donors, most TCR sequences were observed very rarely, whereas some public TCRs were present in many individuals. In vitro tests confirmed that a few of the cytomegalovirus-associated TCR beta chains recognize cytomegalovirus antigens. Cytomegalovirus status was reported to be diagnosed by the classifier with high specificity and sensitivity in both the original and validation cohorts. In a later analysis, most CMV-associated TCR beta chains were found to appear HLA-restricted, with HLA associations seemingly driven largely by CMV exposure. A later genetic analysis associated a missense DCLRE1C variant with V-gene and J-gene trimming of TCR beta chains, and an independent cohort replicated the association. Linkage disequilibrium might explain the correlated functional status among segregating V segments, but an unknown experimental factor could not be ruled out. A later analysis found that HLA-associated TCR beta chains were more clonally expanded and had lower generation probabilities than equally common non-associated chains. Roughly uniform sequencing depth across donors was assumed in presence/absence analyses, although this assumption may not hold. Immune exposure information for the cohort was limited to CMV serostatus. When HLA alleles, especially DR and DQ, strongly co-occurred, attributing TCR associations to individual alleles was difficult. Because some donors lacked HLA typing at each locus, the association tests relied only on the typed subset. According to a later genetic analysis, donors in an Asian-associated ancestry cluster had fewer N-insertions in productive TCRs than the approximately 650-donor mean. Specific HLA alleles were associated with 16,951 TCR beta sequences at a false discovery rate of 0.05 in a later analysis. The 87-base-pair reads could not distinguish some IMGT-functional V segments, including TRBV6-2 and TRBV6-3, so those segments were excluded. Several of the top co-occurrence clusters appeared to be linked to parvovirus B19, influenza, CMV and Epstein-Barr virus, according to a later analysis. The sequencing pipeline was judged likely to have produced a cluster of highly shared sequence variants as a technical artifact. Because counts were too low, more than 15 rarely observed V segments, including chromosome 9 orphons, were excluded from the earlier analysis of roughly 580 of the donors. A further reported finding was that TCR beta sequences accurately predicted the HLA-A and HLA-B alleles for most subjects in the first cohort. The authors suggested that the approach could potentially be extended to other disease states and immunological phenotypes. In an earlier analysis of a few hundred of the donors, most TCR beta V segments were observed in productive rearrangements about 87% or about 30% of the time, broadly matching IMGT annotations. In this cohort, only TCR beta chains were sequenced, and detectable features were limited by the absence of alpha or paired-chain data.

The rearrangement combines TRBV5-5 with TRBJ2-5; a stretch of 7 junction bases matches TRBD1. The sample comprised PBMCs. The TCR sequence derives from a woman aged 40 to 55 in good health and CMV-seropositive. DNA sequence: TGTGCCAGCAGCTCAGGGGGTCTGGAGACCCAGTACTTC. This sequence encodes CASSSGGLETQYF.